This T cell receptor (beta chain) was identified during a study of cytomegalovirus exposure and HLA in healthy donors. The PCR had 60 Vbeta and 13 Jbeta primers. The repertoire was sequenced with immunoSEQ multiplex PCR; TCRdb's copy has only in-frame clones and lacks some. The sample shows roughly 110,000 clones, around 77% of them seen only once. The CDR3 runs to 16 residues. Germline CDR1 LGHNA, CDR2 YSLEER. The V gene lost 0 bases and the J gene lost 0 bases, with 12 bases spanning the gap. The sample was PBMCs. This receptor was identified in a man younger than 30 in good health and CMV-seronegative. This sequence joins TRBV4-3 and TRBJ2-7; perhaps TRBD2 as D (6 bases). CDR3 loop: CASSQDSLGSSYEQYF. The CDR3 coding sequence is TGCGCCAGCAGCCAAGATAGTCTCGGGAGCTCCTACGAGCAGTACTTC.